This entry concerns a single TCR beta chain. The clone's antigen remains unknown. There are no base qualities to consult, and no much larger clone falls within one base. The entry originates in a study of blood T cell repertoires in COVID-19 (dated by TCRdb to 2020 to 2022). Study-wide context: Samples covering the acute and convalescent phases of COVID-19 were provided by collaborators in the United States, Italy and Spain. The prospective study material was composed of cDNA or gDNA derived from T cells, B-cell-depleted T cells, or PBMCs. Subjects who had been exposed to COVID-19, were actively infected with it, or had recovered from it provided the deeply sampled blood TCRbeta repertoires that made up the dataset. The repertoires were made available in a free public database intended to serve as a resource for research on the immune response to SARS-CoV-2. Samples came from the ongoing ImmuneRACE study (first 160 participants) plus 1,254 subjects from 6 global collaborators. Sample metadata almost always included a de-identified subject ID, COVID-19 status, age in years and sex. Where available, HLA class I and class II types were taken from metadata supplied by the sample provider and were not determined by assay-based typing.

TCRbeta CDR3 regions were amplified from genomic DNA by means of the immunoSEQ Assay, a bias-controlled multiplex PCR. The study's own analysis went as follows. Nucleated cell counts per sample were estimated from amplification of reference gene primers within the assay. To quantify the absolute abundance of each unique TCRbeta CDR3 rearrangement, sequence reads were collapsed and filtered. For each sample, productive Simpson clonality was calculated by taking the square root of Simpson's diversity index across productive rearrangements. What TCRdb holds here is the immuneACCESS table cut down to in-frame rearrangements. Part of the clones is not present; checked against another copy, under half of the missing clones reflect an unresolved V gene, and the others are unexplained. V, J and clone size are those of that table, while D and trimming were read from the DNA. The sample includes approximately 240,000 clones, with around 84% observed a single time. The ten largest clonotypes hold approximately 18% of the sample.

The junction shows trimming of 4 bases on V and 0 bases on J, plus 7 bases between the germline ends. Taken from the germline V gene (reference sequence), the CDR1 and CDR2 loops are SGHNT and YYREEE. Including the terminal cysteine and phenylalanine, the CDR3 comprises 13 residues. Just CDR3 DNA is preserved here, 39 bases in frame from base 1. Points the paper makes about the study in general: How much clinical and demographic metadata was included differed by source and by participant, and the metadata was provided uncurated.

Whole blood was collected in K2EDTA tubes by collaborating institutions according to the institutions' own protocols. For TCRbeta analysis, collaborators shipped samples in one of three forms: frozen whole blood, isolated PBMCs, or DNA extracted from either of those sample types. This sequence originates from a woman older than 75 with active or convalescent COVID-19. Sequencing used peripheral blood. This receptor chain uses TRBV5-4 and TRBJ1-1, with the D gene uncertain. The sequenced DNA is TGTGCCAGCAGCCCTGAGATGAACACTGAAGCTTTCTTT. Translated, this is CASSPEMNTEAFF.